One and the same sample provided the 19 T cell receptor beta chains below, sequenced in a study of T cell responses to AZD1222 COVID-19 vaccine. Profiled with immunoSEQ multiplex PCR; TCRdb holds only in-frame clones, not every one. The sample consists of more than 150,000 clones, about nine tenths of them appearing once. Sequences were derived from peripheral blood, sampled on day 0 of AZD1222 vaccination. These receptors all come from an adult in good health.

J is TRBJ2-7 and V is TRBV3-1 (or the pseudogene TRBV3-2); 7 bases are a match to TRBD1. J was trimmed by 4 bases and V by 7 bases; bases with no gene match: 10. This CDR3 is 14 amino acids long. Germline V gene sequence: CDR1 LGHDT, CDR2 YNNKEL (reference sequence). The CDR3 nucleotides read TGTGCCAGCACTATTGGGGACAGCCTTTACGAGCAGTACTTC. It codes for CASTIGDSLYEQYF.

This sequence joins TRBV15 and TRBJ1-5; a weak D match, TRBD1 (6 bases). Per germline, CDR1 LNHNV and CDR2 YYDKDF (reference sequence). V lost 4 bases to trimming and J lost 4 bases, with 20 bases between them. This CDR3 contains 17 residues. DNA of the CDR3: TGTGCCACCAGCACCCTCCTGGGGGCAGGGCCAAATCAGCCCCAGCATTTT. This translates into CATSTLLGAGPNQPQHF. Using reference TRBV15 and TRBJ1-5 for the parts outside the CDR3, the full variable domain is DAMVIQNPRYQVTQFGKPVTLSCSQTLNHNVMYWYQQKSSQAPKLLFHYYDKDFNNEADTPDNFQSRRPNTSFCFLDIRSPGLGDTAMYLCATSTLLGAGPNQPQHFGDGTRLSIL.

The rearrangement uses TRBV7-2 and TRBJ1-2; the match to TRBD1 covers 9 bases. The CDR3 runs 14 residues. The germline V gene encodes CDR1 SGHTA and CDR2 FQGNSA. V shed 6 bases, J shed 7 bases, and the junction held 9 bases outside the gene matches. CDR3 bases: TGTGCCAGCAGTTTCCCACAGGGGGCCCGTGGCTACACCTTC. This encodes CASSFPQGARGYTF.

V usage is TRBV6-5 and J usage is TRBJ2-7; no clear D. The V gene's germline CDR1 is MNHEY and CDR2 SVGAGI. Trimming stripped 6 bases from V and 2 bases from J, with 11 bases between. The CDR3 runs to 13 residues. The chain's CDR3 is CASSRQVAYEQYF. The CDR3 nucleotides read TGTGCCAGCAGCCGGCAGGTAGCCTACGAGCAGTACTTC.

V gene TRBV6-2 or TRBV6-3 combines with J gene TRBJ1-5; TRBD1 matches at 7 bases. J lost 0 bases, V lost 6 bases, and 8 bases had no gene match. The CDR3 is 16 amino acids. CDR1 is MNHEY, CDR2 SVGEGT, per germline. CDR3 coding DNA: TGTGCCAGCAGCCAGGGGGGGCGATTTAGCAATCAGCCCCAGCATTTT. This translates into CASSQGGRFSNQPQHF.

V and J are TRBV19 and TRBJ2-1; D perhaps matches TRBD1 (5 bases). This CDR3 is built from 14 residues. V was trimmed by 5 bases and J by 4 bases, leaving 12 bases between them. Germline V CDR1 and CDR2: LNHDA, SQIVND (reference sequence). CDR3 DNA sequence: TGTGCCAGTAGTCCTCCGGACATTTACAATGAGCAGTTCTTC. This encodes CASSPPDIYNEQFF.

The J gene is TRBJ1-1, the V gene TRBV6-5; D call uncertain. Between the trimmed V and J ends, which lost 5 bases and 1 base, there was a span of 8 bases. The CDR3 runs to 13 residues. Germline V gene lookup returns CDR1 MNHEY and CDR2 SVGAGI. The CDR3 bases are TGTGCCAGCAGTCCCCGAGGGAACACTGAAGCTTTCTTT. Translating gives CASSPRGNTEAFF.

This chain links TRBV28 with TRBJ2-3, with D possibly TRBD1 on 6 matching bases. The germline V gene encodes CDR1 MDHEN and CDR2 SYDVKM. CDR3 size: 14 residues. The germline V and J ends were trimmed by 4 bases and 3 bases, with 11 bases remaining between them. The CDR3 is CASSSGTLTDTQYF. CDR3 coding DNA: TGTGCCAGCAGTTCCGGGACACTTACAGATACGCAGTATTTT. The variable domain in full, completed from reference TRBV28 and TRBJ2-3, reads DVKVTQSSRYLVKRTGEKVFLECVQDMDHENMFWYRQDPGLGLRLIYFSYDVKMKEKGDIPEGYSVSREKKERFSLILESASTNQTSMYLCASSSGTLTDTQYFGPGTRLTVL.

This clone was seen a few times. This chain joins TRBV2 and TRBJ1-2; possible D gene TRBD1, 5 bases. V lost 4 bases to trimming and J lost 9 bases, with 9 bases between them. Germline CDR1 reads SNHLY; CDR2 reads FYNNEI. The CDR3 has 11 residues. The CDR3 bases are TGTGCCAGCAGTGCAAAGGGGCGCTACACCTTC. This translates into CASSAKGRYTF.

The chain is built from TRBV11-2 and TRBJ2-3; D remains ambiguous. The CDR3 consists of 11 residues. The ends were cut back, 4 bases at V and 6 bases at J, with 5 bases in the middle. In germline, CDR1 is SGHAT, CDR2 FQNNGV. CDR3 sequence: CASSSVDTQYF. CDR3 in DNA: TGTGCCAGCAGCTCAGTGGATACGCAGTATTTT.

This sequence joins TRBV30 and TRBJ1-5, with unresolved D. The CDR3 covers 13 residues. Germline CDR1 is GTSNPN and CDR2 is SVGIG (reference sequence). V was cut by 2 bases and J by 3 bases, with 8 bases left in between. The CDR3 loop reads CAWSRHNNQPQHF. The CDR3 bases are TGTGCCTGGAGTCGGCACAACAATCAGCCCCAGCATTTT.

The gene calls are TRBV27 and TRBJ2-7, with unresolved D. Per the germline V gene, CDR1 is MNHEY and CDR2 is SMNVEV (reference sequence). The germline V and J ends were trimmed by 0 bases and 3 bases, with 9 bases remaining between them. The CDR3 is 14 amino acids. The CDR3 is CASSLSVRDYEQYF. DNA for the CDR3: TGTGCCAGCAGTTTATCCGTTAGGGACTACGAGCAGTACTTC.

The V call is TRBV5-1, the J call TRBJ1-4; D might be TRBD1 (6 bases). The CDR3 totals 15 residues. Germline V lookup: CDR1 SGHRS, CDR2 YFSETQ. V shed 7 bases and J shed 3 bases, with 16 bases lying between them. This CDR3 is CASCNSGTSNEKLFF. The CDR3 region has the DNA TGCGCCAGCTGCAACTCCGGGACATCTAATGAAAAACTGTTTTTT.

This clone was recorded a few times. The chain is built from TRBV9 and TRBJ1-2; D is undetermined. Germline CDR1 is SGDLS and CDR2 is YYNGEE. V shed 0 bases and J shed 5 bases, with 5 bases lying between them. CDR3 size: 12 residues. The CDR3 here is CASSVGWYGYTF. The CDR3 nucleotides are TGTGCCAGCAGCGTAGGGTGGTATGGCTACACCTTC.

V is TRBV4-1 and J is TRBJ1-5; TRBD1 matches at 8 bases. The germline CDR1 and CDR2 sequences are MGHRA and YSYEKL. CDR3 length: 14 amino acids. V was clipped by 5 bases and J by 3 bases; unmatched bases: 3. CDR3 bases: TGCGCCAGCAGCAGACAGGGGATCAATCAGCCCCAGCATTTT. It yields the protein CASSRQGINQPQHF.

The chain combines TRBV19 with TRBJ1-5; TRBD1 is a possible D gene (5 bases). Trimming left V 7 bases short and J 4 bases short, with 8 bases between. This CDR3 has 12 residues. Germline assignment: CDR1 LNHDA and CDR2 SQIVND (reference sequence). CDR3 DNA sequence: TGTGCCAGTATGCAGGGAAATCAGCCCCAGCATTTT. Its translation: CASMQGNQPQHF.

The rearrangement links TRBV10-2 to TRBJ1-2; perhaps TRBD1 as D (6 bases). The V gene lost 3 bases and the J gene lost 5 bases, with 16 bases spanning the gap. The CDR3 covers 15 residues. CDR1 WSHSY and CDR2 SAAADI come from the germline V gene. The CDR3 nucleotides read TGCGCCAGCAGTGATGCCCCTACAGGGACGTATGGCTACACCTTC. It specifies CASSDAPTGTYGYTF.

The chain carries TRBV12-3 or TRBV12-4 and TRBJ1-2, with D perhaps matching TRBD1 (5 bases). V shed 6 bases and J shed 7 bases, with 15 bases lying between them. The CDR3 spans 13 residues. DNA for the CDR3: TGTGCCAGCAGCTCGGGCAGGGATGGTGGCTACACCTTC. Translation: CASSSGRDGGYTF.

This clone was counted a few times. This sequence joins TRBV19 and TRBJ1-2; no clear D. This CDR3 has 15 residues. Trimming stripped 2 bases from V and 2 bases from J, with 12 bases between. Germline V gene lookup returns CDR1 LNHDA and CDR2 SQIVND (reference sequence). The CDR3 here is CASSIRATGNYGYTF. The CDR3 coding sequence is TGTGCCAGTAGTATAAGGGCCACCGGCAACTATGGCTACACCTTC.